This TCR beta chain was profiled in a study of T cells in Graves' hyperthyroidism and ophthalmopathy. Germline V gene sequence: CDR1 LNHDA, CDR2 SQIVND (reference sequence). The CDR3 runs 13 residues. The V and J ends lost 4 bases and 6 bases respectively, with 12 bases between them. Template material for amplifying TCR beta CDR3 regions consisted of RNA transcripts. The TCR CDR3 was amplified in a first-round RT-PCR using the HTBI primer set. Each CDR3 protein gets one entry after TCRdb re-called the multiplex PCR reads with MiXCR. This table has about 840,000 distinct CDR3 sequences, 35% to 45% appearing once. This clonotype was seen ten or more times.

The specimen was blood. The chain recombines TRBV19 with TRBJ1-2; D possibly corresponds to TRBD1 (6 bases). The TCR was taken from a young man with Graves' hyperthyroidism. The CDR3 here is CASSTSYRDGYTF. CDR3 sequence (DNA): TGTGCCAGTAGTACCAGCTACAGGGATGGCTACACCTTC.